The T cell receptor (beta chain) under discussion was sequenced for a study of beta chain features in type 1 diabetes. Findings of the study overall: Shorter TCRB CDR3s, moderately but significantly so, marked every one of the four CD4+ subsets in Type 1 diabetes patients. Reduced insertions and increased deletions marked VDJ junctions in type 1 diabetes patients.

CD4+ cells of the naive, central memory, regulatory and stem cell-like memory types were sorted via CD45RO/CCR7/CD25/CD127/CD95/CD27. The whole isolated RNA underwent reverse transcription, so sequencing captured expressed TCRB transcripts. Generated by immunoSEQ multiplex PCR, the TCRdb table keeps only in-frame clones and is missing some. The sample records 500,000 to 850,000 clones, 11% to 15% being singletons. On this clone: What it binds is unknown.

Germline values: CDR1 LNHDA, CDR2 SQIVND (reference sequence). The CDR3 has 14 amino acids. Deletions cut 4 bases from V and 4 bases from J, with 14 bases between. The source material was naive CD4+ T cells from blood. The rearrangement links TRBV19 to TRBJ2-7; D is perhaps TRBD1 (6 bases). The receptor comes from a man between 18 and 35 years old with type 1 diabetes. CDR3 loop: CASSKDSLFYEQYF. The DNA for the CDR3 is TGTGCCAGTAGTAAGGACAGCCTCTTTTACGAGCAGTACTTC.